Below, 6 T cell receptor beta chains from the same sample are listed, as sequenced in a study of CDR3 diversity in severe acne. TCRdb redid the calling of the PCR reads with MiXCR, one entry per CDR3 protein. Of 79,000 or so distinct CDR3 sequences in the sample, 45% to 55% were seen once. The sample taken for sequencing was blood. The source is a male donor with severe acne vulgaris.

This clonotype came up many times. The chain employs TRBV6-5 and TRBJ2-3; 10 bases map to TRBD2. The germline gives CDR1 MNHEY, CDR2 SVGAGI. This CDR3 spans 15 amino acids. The junction had 5 bases not matched to a gene; V was cut back by 6 bases and J by 2 bases. For the CDR3, the DNA is TGTGCCAGCAGGCGGACTAGCGGCTCCACAGATACGCAGTATTTT. It is translated as CASRRTSGSTDTQYF.

This clonotype was observed once. V and J are TRBV10-3 and TRBJ2-1, with TRBD2 matching over 11 bases. CDR3 size: 16 residues. V lost 4 bases to trimming and J lost 8 bases; unmatched junction nucleotides: 10. CDR1 is ENHRY, CDR2 SYGVKD, per germline. The CDR3 bases are TGTGCCATCAGTGCAGGAGGACTAGCGGGTGGTGATGAGCAGTTCTTC. This sequence encodes CAISAGGLAGGDEQFF.

The chain recombines TRBV11-1 with TRBJ2-2; perhaps TRBD2 as D (7 bases). V was clipped by 5 bases and J by 1 base, with 17 bases between them. The germline V gene has CDR1 SGHAT and CDR2 FQDESV (reference sequence). This CDR3 has 17 amino acids. CDR3 amino acids: CASSIGGGGENTGELFF. The CDR3 DNA sequence: TGTGCCAGCAGCATAGGGGGGGGGGGAGAGAACACCGGGGAGCTGTTTTTT.

Comments on this clonotype: No conserved phenylalanine or tryptophan ends this CDR3, so it is likely a read error. The DNA is omitted, as the CDR3 cannot be located on it reliably, and the CDR3 follows TCRdb's listing. J is TRBJ1-1 and V is TRBV28; the table's D call, TRBD1, has no DNA check behind it. Germline loops: CDR1 MDHEN, CDR2 SYDVKM. The length of the CDR3 is 12 amino acids, counting both ends. The CDR3 loop reads CASSNEGGVTNY.

V gene TRBV9 combines with J gene TRBJ2-2; 8 bases are shared with TRBD2. This CDR3 region has 15 residues. Looked up from germline, CDR1 is SGDLS and CDR2 is YYNGEE. V lost 3 bases and J lost 4; bases outside the gene matches: 5. The CDR3 DNA is TGTGCCAGCAGCGCTAGCGGGTCGGTCACCGGGGAGCTGTTTTTT. Translated, it gives CASSASGSVTGELFF.

This clonotype was counted only a few times. V gene TRBV5-5 combines with J gene TRBJ1-1; TRBD1 matches at 9 bases. V gave up 3 bases and J gave up 5 bases; unmatched junction bases: 11. The CDR3 loop spans 16 amino acids. Germline CDR1 reads SGHKS; CDR2 reads YYEKEE (reference sequence). CDR3 sequence (DNA): TGTGCCAGCAGCTATATTAGGACAGGGGCGGGGACTGAAGCTTTCTTT. Translating gives CASSYIRTGAGTEAFF.